This entry lists 26 T cell receptor beta chains sequenced from one sample in a study of PD-L1 blockade in urothelial cancer. Indicated time point: pretreatment peripheral blood. Generated by immunoSEQ multiplex PCR, the TCRdb table keeps only in-frame clones and is missing some. The sample has 84,000 or so clones; around 85% are singletons. The source was PBMCs, collected around atezolizumab (anti-PD-L1) treatment. Every receptor here comes from a man aged 60-69 years with urothelial cancer.

The rearrangement uses TRBV30 and TRBJ1-1, with D possibly TRBD1 on 5 matching bases. Germline loops: CDR1 GTSNPN, CDR2 SVGIG (reference sequence). The ends were cut back, 4 bases at V and 4 bases at J, with 10 bases in the middle. This CDR3 contains 12 residues. The CDR3 protein is CAWIGGVTEAFF. The CDR3 DNA sequence: TGTGCCTGGATAGGAGGGGTCACTGAAGCTTTCTTT.

The V and J genes are TRBV10-3 and TRBJ1-1, with D unresolved. CDR1 and CDR2 from the germline V gene are ENHRY and SYGVKD. This CDR3 is built from 16 residues. Trimming stripped 0 bases from V and 3 bases from J, with 14 bases between. In DNA form, the CDR3 reads TGTGCCATCAGTGAGTCGACCGGGTCGATCTACACTGAAGCTTTCTTT. Protein: CAISESTGSIYTEAFF.

V gene TRBV4-2 combines with J gene TRBJ2-7, with 8 bases fitting TRBD1. Trimming at V came to 5 bases and at J to 3 bases, leaving 6 bases not matched to a gene. Germline lookup yields CDR1 LGHNA and CDR2 YNFKEQ. The CDR3 is 14 amino acids. CDR3 sequence (DNA): TGTGCCAGCAGCGCCGGGACAGGTCTCTACGAGCAGTACTTC. The encoded protein is CASSAGTGLYEQYF.

This sequence joins TRBV19 and TRBJ1-5; no definite D call. The CDR3 covers 18 residues. Trimming took off 0 bases at V and 3 bases at J, with 18 bases between the two ends. CDR1 and CDR2 from the germline V gene are LNHDA and SQIVND (reference sequence). This CDR3 reads CASSIEPPAYTVNQPQHF. CDR3 nucleotides: TGTGCCAGTAGTATAGAGCCCCCAGCGTATACGGTCAATCAGCCCCAGCATTTT.

The rearrangement uses TRBV9 and TRBJ2-1, with 11 bases that match TRBD2. The CDR3 loop spans 15 amino acids. Per germline, CDR1 SGDLS and CDR2 YYNGEE. Unmatched junction bases numbered 8, after V lost 4 bases and J lost 8 bases. DNA for the CDR3: TGTGCCAGCAGCTTTAGCGGGGGGGCCGGGTATGAGCAGTTCTTC. Translation: CASSFSGGAGYEQFF.

The genes are TRBV6-5 and TRBJ2-5; 8 nucleotides align to TRBD2. CDR3 length: 15 residues. The ends lost 2 bases at V and 2 bases at J; junction bases unmatched: 4. The V gene's germline CDR1 is MNHEY and CDR2 SVGAGI. The CDR3 nucleotides are TGTGCCAGCAGTTACGGTGGCGGGGGGCAAGAGACCCAGTACTTC. It yields the protein CASSYGGGGQETQYF.

This chain links TRBV18 with TRBJ1-1; D gene uncertain. Trimming cost V 3 bases and J 1 base, with 15 bases left between them. The CDR3 runs 16 residues. In germline, CDR1 is KGHSH, CDR2 LQKENI. CDR3 sequence: CASSPPGRQANTEAFF. The DNA of the CDR3 is TGTGCCAGCTCACCCCCAGGTAGGCAGGCGAACACTGAAGCTTTCTTT.

The V call is TRBV11-3, the J call TRBJ2-1; 12 bases are a match to TRBD2. V shed 2 bases, J shed 6 bases, and the junction held 5 bases outside the gene matches. Germline loops: CDR1 SGHNT, CDR2 YENEEA. CDR3 size: 16 residues. For the CDR3, the DNA is TGTGCCAGCAGCTTACCTAGCGGGAGGGGGCTCAATGAGCAGTTCTTC. Encoded protein: CASSLPSGRGLNEQFF.

The J gene is TRBJ1-1, the V gene TRBV11-2, with D possibly TRBD1 on 5 matching bases. Trimming cost V 2 bases and J 10 bases, with 14 bases left between them. The germline V gene encodes CDR1 SGHAT and CDR2 FQNNGV. CDR3 size: 13 residues. CDR3 sequence reads: CASSLQGAGRAFF. CDR3 nucleotides: TGTGCCAGCAGCTTACAAGGGGCAGGGCGAGCTTTCTTT. The whole variable domain, remainder taken from reference TRBV11-2 and TRBJ1-1, is EAGVAQSPRYKIIEKRQSVAFWCNPISGHATLYWYQQILGQGPKLLIQFQNNGVVDDSQLPKDRFSAERLKGVDSTLKIQPAKLEDSAVYLCASSLQGAGRAFFGQGTRLTVV.

V is TRBV29-1 and J is TRBJ1-5, with D hard to call. The V gene's germline CDR1 is SQVTM and CDR2 ANQGSEA. The CDR3 has 14 amino acids. V was trimmed by 4 bases and J by 7 bases, leaving 17 bases between them. The CDR3 region is CSVVIPVSGQPQHF. In DNA, the CDR3 is TGCAGCGTTGTTATTCCGGTTTCGGGGCAGCCCCAGCATTTT. Full variable domain (rest looked up from reference TRBV29-1 and TRBJ1-5): SAVISQKPSRDICQRGTSLTIQCQVDSQVTMMFWYRQQPGQSLTLIATANQGSEATYESGFVIDKFPISRPNLTFSTLTVSNMSPEDSSIYLCSVVIPVSGQPQHFGDGTRLSIL.

The chain combines TRBV5-1 with TRBJ1-3; the match to TRBD1 covers 7 bases. Germline CDR1 and CDR2: SGHRS and YFSETQ. The CDR3 has 15 amino acids. The V and J ends lost 4 bases and 2 bases, in that order; junction bases with no gene match: 6. The CDR3 loop reads CASSPRQGTGNTIYF. Written as DNA, the CDR3 is TGCGCCAGCAGCCCTCGACAGGGAACTGGAAACACCATATATTTT. Full variable domain (rest looked up from reference TRBV5-1 and TRBJ1-3): KAGVTQTPRYLIKTRGQQVTLSCSPISGHRSVSWYQQTPGQGLQFLFEYFSETQRNKGNFPGRFSGRQFSNSRSEMNVSTLELGDSALYLCASSPRQGTGNTIYFGEGSWLTVV.

The rearrangement links TRBV28 to TRBJ1-1; D is undetermined. This CDR3 is built from 11 residues. Trimming took off 7 bases at V and 5 bases at J, with 8 bases between the two ends. Germline CDR1 reads MDHEN; CDR2 reads SYDVKM. CDR3 in DNA: TGTGCCAGCATTTCCAGAACTGAAGCTTTCTTT. It is translated as CASISRTEAFF.

The sample holds a few counts of this clone. The chain joins TRBV30 to TRBJ1-5, with a tentative D call TRBD1 (5 bases). CDR1 and CDR2 from the germline V gene are GTSNPN and SVGIG (reference sequence). Trimming left V 2 bases short and J 2 bases short, with 13 bases between. The CDR3 has 15 amino acids. The CDR3 DNA reads as TGTGCCTGGAGTCTAAGGACATTCGGCAATCAGCCCCAGCATTTT. It is translated as CAWSLRTFGNQPQHF.

The chain links TRBV5-6 to TRBJ1-5; D unresolved. The V end was cut by 0 bases, the J end by 0 bases, with 13 bases between. Germline assignment: CDR1 SGHDT and CDR2 YYEEEE. The CDR3 loop spans 17 amino acids. CDR3 coding DNA: TGTGCCAGCAGCTTGGGAGGAGCGGCCCGTAGCAATCAGCCCCAGCATTTT. It encodes CASSLGGAARSNQPQHF. The full variable domain, rest sourced from reference TRBV5-6 and TRBJ1-5, is DAGVTQSPTHLIKTRGQQVTLRCSPKSGHDTVSWYQQALGQGPQFIFQYYEEEERQRGNFPDRFSGHQFPNYSSELNVNALLLGDSALYLCASSLGGAARSNQPQHFGDGTRLSIL.

The CDR3 DNA reads TGTGCCAGCAGGGAGACAGGGTCGTTCAGCGGCTACACCTTC. Protein product: CASRETGSFSGYTF. This rearrangement joins TRBV6-5 to TRBJ1-2, with 7 bases that match TRBD1. The V gene's germline CDR1 is MNHEY and CDR2 SVGAGI. J was trimmed by 8 bases and V by 6 bases; bases with no gene match: 12. The CDR3 loop spans 14 amino acids.

The chain has TRBV6-6 and TRBJ2-7; TRBD2 matches at 8 bases. The CDR3 has 16 amino acids. The germline CDR1 and CDR2 sequences are MNHNY and SVGAGI (reference sequence). With V trimmed by 7 bases and J by 5 bases, 16 bases remained unmatched. The CDR3 DNA sequence: TGTGCCAGCATCCCCGGGGGGGCCGGCCCCTTTGACGAGCAGTACTTC. It yields the protein CASIPGGAGPFDEQYF.

V and J are TRBV28 and TRBJ2-7; D gene uncertain. V was shortened by 5 bases and J by 3 bases, with 14 bases between the two germline ends. This CDR3 spans 14 amino acids. Germline V gives CDR1 MDHEN, CDR2 SYDVKM. CDR3: CASSLPVDSYEQYF. The CDR3 DNA is TGTGCCAGCAGTCTCCCGGTAGATAGCTACGAGCAGTACTTC. Variable domain in full (rest from reference TRBV28 and TRBJ2-7): DVKVTQSSRYLVKRTGEKVFLECVQDMDHENMFWYRQDPGLGLRLIYFSYDVKMKEKGDIPEGYSVSREKKERFSLILESASTNQTSMYLCASSLPVDSYEQYFGPGTRLTVT.

V usage is TRBV18 and J usage is TRBJ2-7, with D perhaps TRBD1 (6 bases). Germline-derived CDR1 and CDR2 are KGHSH and LQKENI. V lost 3 bases and J lost 6, with 9 bases in between. CDR3 length equals 12 residues. The CDR3 sequence: CASSPRGGEQYF. The CDR3 DNA is TGTGCCAGCTCACCCAGGGGCGGCGAGCAGTACTTC.

The J gene is TRBJ1-1, the V gene TRBV19; 8 positions match TRBD1. Germline V lookup: CDR1 LNHDA, CDR2 SQIVND (reference sequence). Trimming took 6 bases from V and 3 from J; bases not matched to a gene: 6. This CDR3 spans 14 amino acids. Written as DNA, the CDR3 is TGTGCCAGTAGACGGCAGGGGGCCTACACTGAAGCTTTCTTT. This sequence encodes CASRRQGAYTEAFF.

The chain links TRBV6-5 to TRBJ2-7; a weak D match, TRBD1 (5 bases). Trimming took off 6 bases at V and 2 bases at J, with 11 bases between the two ends. CDR1 MNHEY and CDR2 SVGAGI come from the germline V gene. The CDR3 is 13 amino acids. The CDR3 region is CASSRTKTYEQYF. The CDR3 nucleotides are TGTGCCAGCAGCCGGACAAAAACCTACGAGCAGTACTTC.

This sequence joins TRBV19 and TRBJ2-1, with 8 nucleotides matching TRBD2. Germline V gene data show CDR1 as LNHDA and CDR2 as SQIVND (reference sequence). The CDR3 has 15 amino acids. V dropped 4 bases and J dropped 3; count of bases not matched to a gene: 5. The CDR3: CASSKPGLGYNEQFF. The CDR3 nucleotides are TGTGCCAGTAGTAAACCGGGACTAGGCTACAATGAGCAGTTCTTC.

The J gene is TRBJ1-6, the V gene TRBV5-8, with D possibly matching TRBD1 (5 bases). Germline V gives CDR1 SGHTS, CDR2 YDEGEE. V lost 3 bases, J lost 9 bases, and 16 bases lay in between. The CDR3 covers 15 residues. The CDR3 nucleotides read TGTGCCAGCAGCTCGGGGGGGGTCAAAGGTTCACCCCTCCACTTT. It encodes CASSSGGVKGSPLHF.

This clone was seen only a few times. The gene calls are TRBV12-5 and TRBJ1-5, with 7 bases lining up with TRBD1. This CDR3 is built from 15 residues. The ends lost 3 bases at V and 4 bases at J; junction bases unmatched: 6. Germline loops: CDR1 LGHNT, CDR2 FRNRAP. As DNA, the CDR3 is TGTGCTAGTGGTTTCGAGGGGGCGGGAAATCAGCCCCAGCATTTT. Its protein is CASGFEGAGNQPQHF. Drawing the rest from reference TRBV12-5 and TRBJ1-5, the complete variable domain is DARVTQTPRHKVTEMGQEVTMRCQPILGHNTVFWYRQTMMQGLELLAYFRNRAPLDDSGMPKDRFSAEMPDATLATLKIQPSEPRDSAVYFCASGFEGAGNQPQHFGDGTRLSIL.

CDR3 loop: CASRMTSGVITGELFF. For the CDR3, the DNA is TGTGCCAGCAGAATGACTAGCGGGGTAATCACCGGGGAGCTGTTTTTT. The V gene is TRBV11-2, the J gene TRBJ2-2; 11 bases are shared with TRBD2. Germline CDR1 is SGHAT and CDR2 is FQNNGV. Losses at the gene ends were 6 bases for V and 4 bases for J; bases not matched to a gene: 7. The CDR3 spans 16 residues.

The V call is TRBV11-2, the J call TRBJ2-7; TRBD1 aligns across 7 bases. The CDR3 is made up of 11 amino acids. Germline V CDR1 and CDR2: SGHAT, FQNNGV. Unmatched junction bases numbered 7, after V lost 5 bases and J lost 12 bases. CDR3 in DNA: TGTGCCAGCAGCCGAGACAGGGTGACGTACTTC. Protein: CASSRDRVTYF. The full variable domain, its missing parts supplied by reference TRBV11-2 and TRBJ2-7, is EAGVAQSPRYKIIEKRQSVAFWCNPISGHATLYWYQQILGQGPKLLIQFQNNGVVDDSQLPKDRFSAERLKGVDSTLKIQPAKLEDSAVYLCASSRDRVTYFGPGTRLTVT.

The chain has TRBV6-5 and TRBJ2-3; 10 nucleotides line up with TRBD2. There are 15 residues in the CDR3. CDR1 is MNHEY and CDR2 is SVGAGI in the germline V gene. After removal of 6 bases from V and 2 bases from J, the junction contained 5 bases not matched to a gene. CDR3 sequence reads: CASSSGTSVTDTQYF. CDR3 nucleotide sequence: TGTGCCAGCAGCTCCGGGACTAGCGTCACAGATACGCAGTATTTT.